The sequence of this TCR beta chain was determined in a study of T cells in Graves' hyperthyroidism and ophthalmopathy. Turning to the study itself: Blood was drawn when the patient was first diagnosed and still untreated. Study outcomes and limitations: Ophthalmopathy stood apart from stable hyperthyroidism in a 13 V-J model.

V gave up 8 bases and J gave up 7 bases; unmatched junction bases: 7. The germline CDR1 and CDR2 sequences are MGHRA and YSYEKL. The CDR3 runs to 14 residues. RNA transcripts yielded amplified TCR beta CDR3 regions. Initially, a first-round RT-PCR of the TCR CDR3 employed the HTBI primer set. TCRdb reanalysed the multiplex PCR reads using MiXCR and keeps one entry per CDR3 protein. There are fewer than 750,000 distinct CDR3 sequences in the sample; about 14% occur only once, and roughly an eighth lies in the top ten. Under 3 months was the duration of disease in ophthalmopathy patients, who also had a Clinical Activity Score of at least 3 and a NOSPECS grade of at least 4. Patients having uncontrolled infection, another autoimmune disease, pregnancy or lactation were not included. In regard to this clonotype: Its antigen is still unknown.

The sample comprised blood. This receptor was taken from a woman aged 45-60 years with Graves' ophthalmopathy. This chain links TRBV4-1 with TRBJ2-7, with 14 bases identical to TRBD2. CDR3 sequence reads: CASGTSGRTGEQYF. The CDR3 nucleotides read TGCGCCAGCGGGACTAGCGGGAGAACTGGGGAGCAGTACTTC.